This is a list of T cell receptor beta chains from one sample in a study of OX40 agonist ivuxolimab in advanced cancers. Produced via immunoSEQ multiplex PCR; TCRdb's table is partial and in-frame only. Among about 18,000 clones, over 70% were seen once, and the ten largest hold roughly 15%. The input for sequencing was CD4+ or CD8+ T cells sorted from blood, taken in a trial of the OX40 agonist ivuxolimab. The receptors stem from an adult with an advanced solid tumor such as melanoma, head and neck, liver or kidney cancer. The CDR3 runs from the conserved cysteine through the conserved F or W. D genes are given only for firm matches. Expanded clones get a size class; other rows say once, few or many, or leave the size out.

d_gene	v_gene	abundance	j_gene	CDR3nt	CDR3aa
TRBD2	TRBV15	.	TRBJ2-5	TGTGCCACCAGCTGGACTAGCGGGATGGATGAGACCCAGTACTTC	CATSWTSGMDETQYF
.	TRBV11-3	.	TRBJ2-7	TGTGCCAGCAGCAGCCGGGACATTCCCTACGAGCAGTACTTC	CASSSRDIPYEQYF
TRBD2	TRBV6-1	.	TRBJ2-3	TGTGCCAGCAGTGAGCTAGCGGACGATACGCAGTATTTT	CASSELADDTQYF
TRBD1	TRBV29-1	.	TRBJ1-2	TGCAGCGTCGCCGGGACAGGATCCTATGGCTACACCTTC	CSVAGTGSYGYTF
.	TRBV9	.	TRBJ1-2	TGTGCCAGCAGCGACTTGGGGGGCCGAGCTGGCTACACCTTC	CASSDLGGRAGYTF
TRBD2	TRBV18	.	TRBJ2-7	TGTGCCAGCTCTACGAGACTAGCGGGATACCCCTACGAGCAGTACTTC	CASSTRLAGYPYEQYF
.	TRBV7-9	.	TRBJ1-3	TGTGCCAGCAGCATCACAGGAAACACCATATATTTT	CASSITGNTIYF
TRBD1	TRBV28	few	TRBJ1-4	TGTGCCAGCAGTTTAGGGACAGGGGGCGGTGAAAAACTGTTTTTT	CASSLGTGGGEKLFF
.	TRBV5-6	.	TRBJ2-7	TGTGCCAGCAGCCCGGAGTCGACAGATTACGAGCAGTACTTC	CASSPESTDYEQYF
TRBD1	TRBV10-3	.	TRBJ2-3	TGTGCCATCAGTGATGCCGGGACAGGGGGCCGGGCAGATACGCAGTATTTT	CAISDAGTGGRADTQYF
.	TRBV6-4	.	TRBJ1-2	TGTGCCAGCAGGGCGGCCCAACCGCCACGAGAATGCTATGGCTACACCTTC	CASRAAQPPRECYGYTF
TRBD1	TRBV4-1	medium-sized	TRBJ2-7	TGCGCCAGCAGCCAAGGGACAGGCAAAGGGTACGAGCAGTACTTC	CASSQGTGKGYEQYF